This is a list of T cell receptor beta chains from one sample in a study of T cell repertoires in cytomegalovirus infection. No antigen has been identified for these receptors. Via MiXCR, TCRdb re-called the reads, giving one row per CDR3 protein. This sample yields under 90,000 distinct CDR3 sequences, of which about 23% are seen a single time; 79% belongs to the top ten. The sequencing sample was made of PBMCs, sequenced either directly or after in vitro stimulation (not recorded which). The receptors here all came from a human donor in good health (CMV status not recorded). Some clones in this sample may be carry-over from other donors' samples. Each CDR3 is given with its conserved first and last residue. A D gene is named only where the DNA matches it firmly. Clone size is not always given. Where it is, it says once, few, many or a class for expanded clones.

D	J	size	V	CDR3	DNA
-	TRBJ2-5	-	TRBV24-1	CATSDPAPGDQETQYF	TGTGCCACCAGTGATCCGGCTCCGGGGGACCAAGAGACCCAGTACTTC
-	TRBJ2-6	-	TRBV6-2/TRBV6-3	CASRDRPGANVLTF	TGTGCCAGCAGAGACAGACCCGGGGCCAACGTCCTGACTTTC
TRBD1	TRBJ2-1	-	TRBV20-1	CSAKLTGNEQFF	TGCAGTGCTAAATTGACAGGGAATGAGCAGTTCTTC
TRBD1	TRBJ1-2	-	TRBV6-2/TRBV6-3	CASSYRGPDGYTF	TGTGCCAGCAGTTACAGGGGGCCAGATGGCTACACCTTC
TRBD1	TRBJ2-2	-	TRBV20-1	CSATTAGQDYGELFF	TGCAGTGCTACCACCGCGGGACAGGATTACGGGGAGCTGTTTTTT
-	TRBJ2-1	-	TRBV19	CASSIEPPISSSYNEQFF	TGTGCCAGTAGTATAGAGCCCCCGATAAGTAGCTCCTACAATGAGCAGTTCTTC
TRBD2	TRBJ2-5	-	TRBV6-2/TRBV6-3	CASRESGRWQETQYF	TGTGCCAGCAGGGAGAGCGGGAGGTGGCAAGAGACCCAGTACTTC
-	TRBJ2-1	-	TRBV7-2	CASSFSGIPINEQFF	TGTGCCAGCAGCTTCTCCGGGATTCCCATCAATGAGCAGTTCTTC
-	TRBJ2-2	many	TRBV7-8	CASSLLGAGELFF	TGTGCCAGCAGCTTATTAGGCGCCGGGGAGCTGTTTTTT
TRBD2	TRBJ2-1	-	TRBV12-5	CASGLGLAGAGNEQFF	TGTGCTAGTGGTTTGGGACTAGCGGGAGCTGGCAATGAGCAGTTCTTC
-	TRBJ2-1	many	TRBV7-9	CASSYTQGGDNEQFF	TGTGCCAGCAGCTACACCCAGGGCGGAGACAATGAGCAGTTCTTC
TRBD1	TRBJ1-5	few	TRBV11-2	CASARDRGNQPQHF	TGTGCCAGCGCCCGGGACAGGGGAAATCAGCCCCAGCATTTT
TRBD2	TRBJ2-2	-	TRBV27	CASSYGGGSGLAGWNTGELFF	TGTGCCAGCAGTTACGGGGGGGGTTCGGGGCTAGCGGGATGGAACACCGGGGAGCTGTTTTTT
-	TRBJ2-1	-	TRBV30	CAWSVQTSRAYNEQFF	TGTGCCTGGAGTGTCCAAACTAGCCGCGCCTACAATGAGCAGTTCTTC
-	TRBJ1-5	few	TRBV6-2/TRBV6-3	CASRAGVSQPQHF	TGTGCCAGCAGGGCGGGCGTCAGCCAGCCCCAGCATTTT
TRBD2	TRBJ2-5	many	TRBV7-2	CASSETSGRVKTQYF	TGTGCCAGCAGCGAGACTAGCGGGAGGGTAAAGACCCAGTACTTC
-	TRBJ2-5	many	TRBV7-2	CASSPTSSETQYF	TGTGCCAGCAGCCCGACTAGTTCGGAGACCCAGTACTTC
TRBD2	TRBJ2-3	many	TRBV7-2	CASSRRLAGRDTQYF	TGTGCCAGCAGCCGCCGACTAGCGGGGAGAGATACGCAGTATTTT
TRBD1	TRBJ2-5	-	TRBV6-6	CASSYSHTTGQETQYF	TGTGCCAGCAGTTACTCCCACACGACAGGGCAAGAGACCCAGTACTTC
-	TRBJ2-1	many	TRBV19	CASSKKRASSYNEQFF	TGTGCCAGTAGTAAGAAAAGAGCGAGCTCCTACAATGAGCAGTTCTTC
-	TRBJ2-7	few	TRBV28	CASRGPSSYEQYF	TGTGCCAGTCGTGGGCCCAGCTCCTACGAGCAGTACTTC
-	TRBJ2-7	many	TRBV7-3	CASSPESTGFGQYF	TGTGCCAGCAGCCCGGAGTCGACAGGATTTGGGCAGTACTTC
-	TRBJ2-7	-	TRBV29-1	CSVTSSSYEQYF	TGCAGCGTTACTAGTTCCTCCTACGAGCAGTACTTC
-	TRBJ2-5	few	TRBV20-1	CSARLNNNQETQYF	TGCAGTGCTAGACTCAACAACAACCAAGAGACCCAGTACTTC
-	TRBJ2-7	-	TRBV4-3	CASSEQGGGSYEQYF	TGCGCCAGCAGTGAGCAGGGGGGGGGGTCCTACGAGCAGTACTTC